This passage covers 13 T cell receptor beta chains from one sample sequenced in a study of post-analysis software for immune sequencing data (dated by TCRdb to between 2015 and 2017). Overall study outcomes, separate from this receptor: Four or five TRBV segments, including TRBV5-6, TRBV5-1 and TRBV20-1, were significantly more frequent in patients than controls.

Library method: PCR. Sequencing relied on an Illumina HiSeq 2500. Unique molecular identifiers were incorporated into TCR beta cDNA libraries to reduce PCR and sequencing biases. TCRdb passed the public sequencing reads through fastp at Q25 and MiXCR, retaining productive beta sequences. Duplicate CDR3 protein sequences are folded into a single record with the most common DNA and genes. The sample yields 800,000 to 950,000 distinct CDR3 sequences; roughly 50% were counted once. The top ten constitute approximately 4.2% of the sample. For these receptors, no antigen is known. Sequenced material: blood. These receptors were taken from a girl aged 5-17 years with multiple sclerosis.

The chain recombines TRBV9 with TRBJ1-2; no clear D gene. Germline CDR1 and CDR2: SGDLS and YYNGEE. Trimming removed 0 bases at V and 4 bases at J, with 10 bases between. The CDR3 is 14 amino acids. The CDR3 nucleotides are TGTGCCAGCAGCGTAGAAAACAGCTTCTATGGCTACACCTTC. It yields the protein CASSVENSFYGYTF.

This clonotype was seen a handful of times. The CDR3 reads CASSPDRGYSEQYF. Written as DNA, the CDR3 is TGTGCCAGCAGCCCAGACAGGGGCTATAGCGAGCAGTACTTC. The chain recombines TRBV7-6 with TRBJ2-7, with 8 bases matching TRBD1. J was trimmed by 6 bases and V by 5 bases; bases with no gene match: 9. CDR3 length: 14 residues. CDR1 and CDR2 from the germline V gene are SGHVS and FNYEAQ.

The chain has TRBV21-1 and TRBJ1-2. TRBV21-1 is deemed a pseudogene. The CDR3 spans 13 residues. The CDR3 is CASSNGTLYGYTF. The DNA for the CDR3 is TGTGCCAGCAGCAACGGTACCCTCTATGGCTACACCTTC.

This clonotype came up once. V usage is TRBV7-9 and J usage is TRBJ2-4; 10 bases fit TRBD2. The end of the DNA aligns better with TRBJ2-7, so the J call may be wrong. Germline CDR1 SEHNR, CDR2 FQNEAQ (reference sequence). The CDR3 spans 15 residues. In nucleotides, the CDR3 is TGTGCCAGCAGCTTAGTAGCGGGAGGAAGGTACGAGCAGTACTTC. Protein sequence: CASSLVAGGRYEQYF.

The chain is built from TRBV7-9 and TRBJ2-5, with 12 bases identical to TRBD1. With 1 base clipped from V and 11 bases from J, the junction kept 8 bases outside the gene matches. Germline-derived CDR1 and CDR2 are SEHNR and FQNEAQ (reference sequence). This CDR3 region has 15 residues. Here the CDR3 reads CASSLGGDRGREQYF. The DNA of the CDR3 is TGTGCCAGCAGCTTAGGCGGGGACAGGGGGCGTGAGCAGTACTTC.

This clonotype was observed a handful of times. This chain uses TRBV11-2 with TRBJ1-2; D ambiguous. Per the germline V gene, CDR1 is SGHAT and CDR2 is FQNNGV. The CDR3 runs to 13 residues. V gave up 5 bases and J gave up 6 bases, with 13 bases separating them. In nucleotides, the CDR3 is TGTGCCAGCAGCCCCGCCGGGGAGAATGGCTACACCTTC. Translated: CASSPAGENGYTF.

This clonotype appeared a single time. V and J are TRBV5-1 and TRBJ1-4, with D possibly being TRBD1 (5 bases). Germline V gene lookup returns CDR1 SGHRS and CDR2 YFSETQ. V was pared by 0 bases and J by 7 bases, with 13 bases between. The CDR3 is 15 residues long. CDR3 protein: CASSLEAGRGEKLFF. The CDR3 region has the DNA TGCGCCAGCAGCTTGGAGGCAGGGCGGGGTGAAAAACTGTTTTTT.

V is TRBV7-9 and J is TRBJ1-1; D unclear. Trimming left V 6 bases short and J 2 bases short, with 7 bases between. Germline CDR1 is SEHNR and CDR2 is FQNEAQ (reference sequence). The CDR3 contains 12 residues. This CDR3 is CASRLANTEAFF. The DNA for the CDR3 is TGTGCCAGCAGGCTTGCAAACACTGAAGCTTTCTTT.

This clonotype was recorded a few times. The chain couples TRBV6-1 to TRBJ2-5; no reliable D call. Germline CDR1 reads MNHNS; CDR2 reads SASEGT. V lost 4 bases and J 4 bases, leaving 13 bases between the germline ends. The CDR3 length is 14 residues. CDR3 DNA sequence: TGTGCCAGCAGTGGGCTGTTAGAGGCAGAGACCCAGTACTTC. This gives the protein CASSGLLEAETQYF.

This rearrangement joins TRBV5-4 to TRBJ2-2; perhaps TRBD1 as D (6 bases). Trimming removed 9 bases at V and 0 bases at J, with 12 bases between. CDR1 SGHNT and CDR2 YYREEE come from the germline V gene (reference sequence). The CDR3 length is 14 residues. CDR3 loop: CAISNRANTGELFF. The CDR3 DNA sequence: TGTGCCATTTCGAACAGGGCGAACACCGGGGAGCTGTTTTTT.

The table lists this clonotype with a few counts. The chain couples TRBV4-1 to TRBJ2-1; D unresolved. The CDR3 is 14 amino acids. CDR1 is MGHRA and CDR2 is YSYEKL in the germline V gene. The germline V and J ends were trimmed by 1 base and 10 bases, with 14 bases remaining between them. The CDR3 coding sequence is TGCGCCAGCAGCCAAGTTTTAAGTTTGTTGGAGCAGTTCTTC. Protein sequence: CASSQVLSLLEQFF.

This chain joins TRBV14 and TRBJ1-1, with 9 nucleotides matching TRBD1. The length of the CDR3 is 18 residues. V lost 1 base to trimming and J lost 1 base; unmatched junction nucleotides: 10. CDR1 and CDR2 (germline): SGHDN, FVKESK. The CDR3 sequence is CASSQVDRGRWRNTEAFF. CDR3 DNA sequence: TGTGCCAGCAGCCAAGTTGACAGGGGGAGATGGCGGAACACTGAAGCTTTCTTT.

Only a few counts were recorded for this clonotype. V and J are TRBV6-6 and TRBJ2-7, with 8 bases lining up with TRBD1. This CDR3 has 16 residues. With V trimmed by 0 bases and J by 4 bases, 8 bases remained unmatched. The germline CDR1 and CDR2 sequences are MNHNY and SVGAGI (reference sequence). In DNA, the CDR3 is TGTGCCAGCAGTTACTCAGGGACAGGTTCAGGGTACGAGCAGTACTTC. Translating gives CASSYSGTGSGYEQYF.